These T cell receptor beta chains were read from a single sample in a study of T cells after yellow fever vaccination. TCRdb ran MiXCR on the 5' RACE reads and lists one entry per CDR3 protein. The sample lists 250,000 or so distinct CDR3 sequences, about 3.7% occurring once. This specimen was PBMCs, taken 15 days after the yellow fever booster vaccination. The origin of the receptors is a man aged 18 to 30 who received the YFV17D yellow fever vaccine. Both conserved end residues are part of each CDR3. A D gene is named only where the DNA matches it firmly. Clone size is given for some rows only: seen once, a few or many times, or a class if the clone is expanded.

TRBJ2-5,TRBV7-2,-,many,TGTGCCAGCAGCTTAATGGACGGCGGAGAGACCCAGTACTTC,CASSLMDGGETQYF
TRBJ2-3,TRBV5-1,-,many,TGCGCCAGCAGACAGGGTGCAAGCACAGATACGCAGTATTTT,CASRQGASTDTQYF
TRBJ1-2,TRBV29-1,-,many,TGCAGCGTTGAAGAGGTTGGGACGTATGGCTACACCTTC,CSVEEVGTYGYTF
TRBJ2-1,TRBV10-3,TRBD2,many,TGTGCCATCAAACCGGGACTAGCGGGGGGGAGCTCCTACAATGAGCAGTTCTTC,CAIKPGLAGGSSYNEQFF
TRBJ2-3,TRBV27,-,many,TGTGCCAGCAGTCCAGGACAGTACACAGATACGCAGTATTTT,CASSPGQYTDTQYF
TRBJ2-1,TRBV20-1,TRBD1,many,TGCAGTGCTAGAGGGGGGCCGGGACAGCGCTCCTACAATGAGCAGTTCTTC,CSARGGPGQRSYNEQFF
TRBJ2-7,TRBV10-3,TRBD1,many,TGTGCCATCAGTCCCAACTTTGACAGGGCCTACGAGCAGTACTTC,CAISPNFDRAYEQYF
TRBJ1-4,TRBV5-1,-,many,TGCGCCAGCAGCTTGGGGCAGACAAGCAATGAAAAACTGTTTTTT,CASSLGQTSNEKLFF
TRBJ1-1,TRBV20-1,-,many,TGCAGTGCCCCGGATGGTAAGACTGAAGCTTTCTTT,CSAPDGKTEAFF
TRBJ2-7,TRBV7-9,-,many,TGTGCCAGCACCGACGCCGGGACTGCTCGCTCCTACGAGCAGTACTTC,CASTDAGTARSYEQYF
TRBJ2-5,TRBV20-1,-,many,TGCAGTCCCAAAGGGGGGGGAGAGACCCAGTACTTC,CSPKGGGETQYF
TRBJ1-2,TRBV7-2,-,many,TGTGCCAGCAGCTTGGGGAGTACTAACTATGGCTACACCTTC,CASSLGSTNYGYTF
TRBJ1-2,TRBV12-3/TRBV12-4,-,many,-,CASSFFGQGYGYTF
TRBJ2-3,TRBV7-9,-,many,TGTGCCAGCAGCTTAAAGGTTGCGGGGGCGCCAAGAGATACGCAGTATTTT,CASSLKVAGAPRDTQYF
TRBJ2-4,TRBV6-1,-,many,TGTGCCAGCAGTGATTTTGGGTCAGCCAAAAACATTCAGTACTTC,CASSDFGSAKNIQYF
TRBJ2-1,TRBV29-1,TRBD1,many,TGCAGCGTTGGCAGGGGGAATGAGCAGTTCTTC,CSVGRGNEQFF
TRBJ2-1,TRBV18,-,many,TGTGCCAGCTCACGTAGTTGGCGCGGGCAGTTCTTC,CASSRSWRGQFF
TRBJ2-2,TRBV6-5,-,many,TGTGCCAGCAGCCTTACCGTCGGGGACACCGGGGAGCTGTTTTTT,CASSLTVGDTGELFF
TRBJ2-3,TRBV11-2,-,many,TGTGCCAGCAGCCTGGACGGAGCCTACTCCACAGATACGCAGTATTTT,CASSLDGAYSTDTQYF
TRBJ2-5,TRBV5-1,TRBD2,many,TGCGCCAGCAGCTTGGATGGTCGGGGGGGGAACTTC,CASSLDGRGGNF
TRBJ1-2,TRBV20-1,-,many,TGCAGTGCCGCCGAGGGCTATGGCTACACCTTC,CSAAEGYGYTF
TRBJ2-1,TRBV18,TRBD2,many,TGTGCCAGCTCACCACCCAGCGGGGGTCGACAGTTCTTC,CASSPPSGGRQFF
TRBJ1-1,TRBV7-2,TRBD1,many,TGTGCCAGCAGCTTAGGGACAGGGAGGAGGAAAGCTTTCTTT,CASSLGTGRRKAFF
TRBJ2-1,TRBV7-6,-,few,TGTGCCAGCAGCTTAACCAGGTGGGGGGGCCGCCGAAATGAGCAGTTCTTC,CASSLTRWGGRRNEQFF
TRBJ2-1,TRBV6-1,-,many,TGTGCCAGCAGTGAACCAAGAGGACCGTACAATGAGCAGTTCTTC,CASSEPRGPYNEQFF
TRBJ1-6,TRBV7-9,TRBD1,many,TGTGCCAGCAGCTTGACAGGGGGCGATTCACCCCTCCACTTT,CASSLTGGDSPLHF
TRBJ2-1,TRBV5-1,-,many,TGCGCCAGCAATAGGGACCTGGAAATTGGTGAGCAGTTCTTC,CASNRDLEIGEQFF
TRBJ1-1,TRBV20-1,-,many,TGCAGTGCTAGAGATCTTAGGGGGAACACTGAAGCTTTCTTT,CSARDLRGNTEAFF
TRBJ2-1,TRBV7-9,TRBD2,many,TGTGCCAGCAGCTCTAGCGGGGGGTTCAATGAGCAGTTCTTC,CASSSSGGFNEQFF
TRBJ2-3,TRBV6-5,TRBD1,many,TGTGCCAGCAGACGACAGGGGGCCACAGATACGCAGTATTTT,CASRRQGATDTQYF
TRBJ2-2,TRBV5-6,-,many,TGTGCCAGCAGCTTGGGGGTCACCGGGGAGCTGTTTTTT,CASSLGVTGELFF
TRBJ1-2,TRBV5-4,TRBD1,many,TGTGCCAGCAGCTTACAGGGGGCTAGCTATGGCTACACCTTC,CASSLQGASYGYTF
TRBJ1-5,TRBV12-3/TRBV12-4,-,many,TGTGCCAGCAGTGGACGGAACAATCAGCCCCAGCATTTT,CASSGRNNQPQHF
TRBJ2-2,TRBV30,TRBD1,many,TGTGCCTGGAAAGGGACAGGGGACACCGGGGAGCTGTTTTTT,CAWKGTGDTGELFF
TRBJ2-2,TRBV4-3,-,few,TGCGCCAGCAGCTCACAAGCAGGAAGCGGGGAGCTGTTTTTT,CASSSQAGSGELFF
TRBJ1-5,TRBV6-2/TRBV6-3,-,many,TGTGCCATTTCCTCAGGGTATAGCAATCAGCCCCAGCATTTT,CAISSGYSNQPQHF
TRBJ2-3,TRBV6-6,-,many,TGTGCCAGCAGTTACTCGCGGAGCCGGGACCCACATCGGGGAGATACGCAGTATTTT,CASSYSRSRDPHRGDTQYF
TRBJ2-2,TRBV29-1,-,many,TGCAGCGTTGAAGATCGTACTCACCGAAACACCGGGGAGCTGTTTTTT,CSVEDRTHRNTGELFF
TRBJ1-3,TRBV15,TRBD1,many,TGTGCCACCAGCGACAGGGCTAGTGGAAACACCATATATTTT,CATSDRASGNTIYF
TRBJ2-7,TRBV27,-,many,TGTGCCAGCAGTTTATCGGGGGTTCACGAGCAGTACTTC,CASSLSGVHEQYF
TRBJ1-2,TRBV28,-,many,TGTGCCAGCTCAGGACCAGTCTCAAACTATGGCTACACCTTC,CASSGPVSNYGYTF
TRBJ2-4,TRBV4-3,-,many,TGCGCCAGCAGCCAACAACCCGGGACAAACTACGAAGAGAACAAAAACATTCAGTACTTC,CASSQQPGTNYEENKNIQYF
TRBJ1-4,TRBV7-2,-,many,TGTGCCAGCAGCCTCCGGGGGCAGGGTGAAAAACTGTTTTTT,CASSLRGQGEKLFF
TRBJ1-2,TRBV5-4,-,many,TGTGCCAGCAGACCTGGACAAGTGGATAACTATGGCTACACCTTC,CASRPGQVDNYGYTF
TRBJ2-7,TRBV4-2,TRBD2,many,TGTGCCAGCAGCCAAGGGGATAGCGGGGGTTACGAGCAGTACTTC,CASSQGDSGGYEQYF
TRBJ1-6,TRBV9,-,many,TGTGCCAGCAGCGTAGATCATAATTCACCCCTCCACTTT,CASSVDHNSPLHF
TRBJ2-5,TRBV20-1,TRBD1,many,TGCAGTGCTCCTACAGGGGGCGCCGAGACCCAGTACTTC,CSAPTGGAETQYF
TRBJ1-1,TRBV5-1,TRBD1,-,TGCGCCAGCAGCCCAGGGGGAACGGAGGGGCGGGAAGAAGCTTTCTTT,CASSPGGTEGREEAFF
TRBJ1-2,TRBV19,-,many,TGTGCCAGTAGTATCGTCTCAGGATTCGATGGCTACACCTTC,CASSIVSGFDGYTF
TRBJ1-2,TRBV20-1,-,many,TGCAGTGCTAGCTCCGCTAACTATGGCTACACCTTC,CSASSANYGYTF
TRBJ2-2,TRBV4-1,-,many,TGCGCCAGCAGCCAACGGGGGACCGATCACCGGGAGCTGTTTTTT,CASSQRGTDHRELFF
TRBJ2-7,TRBV29-1,TRBD1,many,TGCAGCGTTGAAGGTGAGGTCGGGACAGGGGTGGACGAGCAGTACTTC,CSVEGEVGTGVDEQYF
TRBJ2-5,TRBV7-6,TRBD1,many,TGTGCCAGCAGCTTCCGGGACAGGACCGTACCCAAAGAGACCCAGTACTTC,CASSFRDRTVPKETQYF